This TCR beta chain was profiled in a study of OX40 agonist ivuxolimab in advanced cancers. Study summary: Of mixed ages from about 23 to 85 and averaging about 65 years, the group was roughly 83% male. About 44% of patients had received prior checkpoint inhibitor therapy.

This clone was detected only once. Prior autoimmune disease or systemic immunosuppression barred patients. Assay used: immunoSEQ multiplex PCR; TCRdb lists only in-frame clones, some missing. The sample has over 65,000 clones; approximately 90% are singletons. Germline-derived CDR1 and CDR2 are MGHDK and SYGVNS. Trimming shortened V by 8 bases and J by 3 bases, and 17 bases separated the two germline ends. The CDR3 is made up of 15 amino acids. The material was CD4+ or CD8+ T cells sorted from blood, obtained in a trial of the OX40 agonist ivuxolimab. The chain links TRBV25-1 to TRBJ1-5; unclear D gene. The TCR comes from an adult with an advanced solid tumor such as melanoma, head and neck, liver or kidney cancer. The CDR3 nucleotides are TGTGCCAGCGCATCTTCGTGGGCCCCCAATCAGCCCCAGCATTTT. Translating gives CASASSWAPNQPQHF.